The 29 T cell receptor beta chains in this list originate from one sample, sequenced in a study of Graves' ophthalmopathy and Graves' hyperthyroidism. TCR beta CDR3 amplification used RNA transcripts. HTBI primers primed a first-round RT-PCR, and a second-round multiplex PCR followed. MiXCR, applied by TCRdb to the multiplex PCR reads, yields one record per CDR3 protein. The sample carries about 480,000 distinct CDR3 sequences, approximately 15% recorded once. Sequenced input: blood. The receptors were gathered from a woman aged 30 to 39 with Graves' ophthalmopathy.

This clonotype was detected many times. J is TRBJ1-2 and V is TRBV20-1; D unclear. Trimming pared 0 bases from V and 8 bases from J, leaving 13 bases between. Germline lookup yields CDR1 DFQATT and CDR2 SNEGSKA (reference sequence). This CDR3 is built from 13 residues. The CDR3 here is CSARDDTNGGYTF. DNA for the CDR3: TGCAGTGCTAGAGATGACACAAACGGGGGCTACACCTTC.

There are many counts of this clonotype. The chain recombines TRBV24-1 with TRBJ1-2, with D tentatively TRBD1 (5 bases). Trimming took off 3 bases at V and 7 bases at J, with 11 bases between the two ends. The CDR3 runs 13 residues. Germline loops: CDR1 KGHDR, CDR2 SFDVKD. CDR3 residues: CATSDAGFSGYTF. For the CDR3, the DNA is TGTGCCACCAGTGATGCAGGGTTTAGTGGCTACACCTTC.

The table lists this clonotype with many counts. V gene TRBV6-1 combines with J gene TRBJ1-6; 8 bases are a match to TRBD1. V dropped 2 bases and J dropped 6; count of bases not matched to a gene: 3. This CDR3 region has 15 residues. CDR1 and CDR2 (germline): MNHNS, SASEGT. CDR3 region: CASSELDRANSPLHF. The CDR3 DNA reads TGTGCCAGCAGTGAATTGGACAGGGCTAATTCACCCCTCCACTTT.

This clonotype showed up many times. This rearrangement joins TRBV19 to TRBJ2-7; D remains unclear. Trimming removed 1 base from V and 2 bases from J, with 9 bases in between. CDR1 is LNHDA and CDR2 is SQIVND in the germline V gene (reference sequence). The CDR3 runs 14 residues. The CDR3 DNA reads as TGTGCCAGTAGTATAGCGGGCAGCACCTACGAGCAGTACTTC. It yields the protein CASSIAGSTYEQYF. The complete variable domain, with remaining parts taken from reference TRBV19 and TRBJ2-7, reads DGGITQSPKYLFRKEGQNVTLSCEQNLNHDAMYWYRQDPGQGLRLIYYSQIVNDFQKGDIAEGYSVSREKKESFPLTVTSAQKNPTAFYLCASSIAGSTYEQYFGPGTRLTVT.

In its sample, this clonotype was seen many times. This chain joins TRBV7-2 and TRBJ2-5; 12 positions agree with TRBD2. Unmatched junction bases numbered 13, after V lost 0 bases and J lost 5 bases. Germline assignment: CDR1 SGHTA and CDR2 FQGNSA. This CDR3 region has 19 residues. The CDR3 reads CASSLAGGLAGGPQETQYF. DNA for the CDR3: TGTGCCAGCAGCTTAGCGGGCGGTCTAGCGGGAGGGCCACAGGAGACCCAGTACTTC.

This clonotype was detected ten times or more. CDR3 DNA sequence: TGTGCCAGCAGTATCGACAGGAACTATGGCTACACCTTC. Amino acids: CASSIDRNYGYTF. The genes are TRBV6-5 and TRBJ1-2; the D gene is possibly TRBD1 (6 bases). This CDR3 has 13 amino acids. Per the germline V gene, CDR1 is MNHEY and CDR2 is SVGAGI. Between the trimmed V and J ends, which lost 5 bases and 2 bases, there was a span of 9 bases.

This clonotype was picked up many times. This chain joins TRBV27 and TRBJ1-2, with D unclear. V lost 4 bases and J 0 bases, leaving 12 bases between the germline ends. The CDR3 covers 15 residues. CDR1 is MNHEY and CDR2 is SMNVEV in the germline V gene (reference sequence). CDR3 DNA: TGTGCCAGCAGTTCCCATGAGGCGACTAACTATGGCTACACCTTC. Protein sequence: CASSSHEATNYGYTF.

In its sample, this clonotype was seen many times. The CDR3 is CASSLVSGTSGTYEQYF. Written as DNA, the CDR3 is TGTGCCAGCAGCTTAGTTTCCGGGACTAGCGGGACCTACGAGCAGTACTTC. V and J are TRBV11-2 and TRBJ2-7, with 13 bases matching TRBD2. Trimming removed 1 base from V and 2 bases from J; junction bases left unmatched: 5. Germline lookup yields CDR1 SGHAT and CDR2 FQNNGV. This CDR3 region has 17 residues.

The chain carries TRBV12-5 and TRBJ1-1; perhaps TRBD1 as D (6 bases). The CDR3 spans 16 residues. V was trimmed by 1 base and J by 7 bases, leaving 19 bases between them. Per the germline V gene, CDR1 is LGHNT and CDR2 is FRNRAP. In DNA form, the CDR3 reads TGTGCTAGTGGTTTGGCTGTAGGACAGTATTATTTTGAAGCTTTCTTT. As protein: CASGLAVGQYYFEAFF.

V is TRBV27 and J is TRBJ1-5; 9 bases are shared with TRBD1. Trimming took 6 bases from V and 6 from J; bases not matched to a gene: 3. The CDR3 consists of 13 residues. Germline CDR1 reads MNHEY; CDR2 reads SMNVEV (reference sequence). DNA of the CDR3: TGTGCCAGCAGAAACAGGGGGCGTCAGCCCCAGCATTTT. Translating it yields CASRNRGRQPQHF.

This clonotype was recorded at least ten times. This chain links TRBV7-3 with TRBJ2-4; 13 bases are shared with TRBD2. Germline-derived CDR1 and CDR2 are SGHTA and FQGTGA. With 8 bases clipped from V and 6 bases from J, the junction kept 10 bases outside the gene matches. This CDR3 contains 16 residues. The CDR3 DNA sequence: TGTGCCAGCCAGACAAAGGGACTAGCGGGACTAAACATTCAGTACTTC. Protein product: CASQTKGLAGLNIQYF.

In this sample, this clonotype turned up many times. In DNA, the CDR3 is TGTGCCAGCAGTTCCCGCCGGGTAGTCTCTGGAAACACCATATATTTT. As protein: CASSSRRVVSGNTIYF. The V gene is TRBV12-3 or TRBV12-4, the J gene TRBJ1-3, with D unresolved. The CDR3 spans 16 residues. V lost 4 bases and J 0 bases, leaving 13 bases between the germline ends.

This clonotype was counted ten times or more. The chain couples TRBV12-3 or TRBV12-4 to TRBJ2-5, with D possibly being TRBD1 (6 bases). V lost 6 bases and J lost 2, with 25 bases in between. The CDR3 extends over 18 amino acids. CDR3: CASSNQGRRWGKQETQYF. The CDR3 coding sequence is TGTGCCAGCAGCAACCAGGGGAGACGGTGGGGGAAACAAGAGACCCAGTACTTC.

There are many counts of this clonotype. This sequence joins TRBV29-1 and TRBJ1-1; D gene unclear. The CDR3 totals 14 residues. The germline V and J ends were trimmed by 2 bases and 0 bases, with 10 bases remaining between them. CDR1 SQVTM and CDR2 ANQGSEA come from the germline V gene. The CDR3 DNA sequence: TGCAGCGTTGAAAGGAAGCTTTTGAACACTGAAGCTTTCTTT. Protein: CSVERKLLNTEAFF. Using reference TRBV29-1 and TRBJ1-1 for the parts outside the CDR3, the full variable domain is SAVISQKPSRDICQRGTSLTIQCQVDSQVTMMFWYRQQPGQSLTLIATANQGSEATYESGFVIDKFPISRPNLTFSTLTVSNMSPEDSSIYLCSVERKLLNTEAFFGQGTRLTVV.

This clonotype occurred many times. V is TRBV24-1 and J is TRBJ2-5, with TRBD1 identical over 7 bases. Germline CDR1 is KGHDR and CDR2 is SFDVKD. This CDR3 contains 11 residues. The junction had 4 bases not matched to a gene; V was cut back by 9 bases and J by 7 bases. The CDR3 loop is CATRQGRTQYF. Here the CDR3 DNA reads TGTGCCACCCGACAGGGACGGACCCAGTACTTC.

The V and J genes are TRBV3-1 and TRBJ2-7; no clear D. This CDR3 comprises 14 residues. Germline V gene data show CDR1 as LGHDT and CDR2 as YNNKEL (reference sequence). V was pared by 4 bases and J by 3 bases, with 13 bases between. The CDR3 nucleotides are TGTGCCAGCAGCCTACCGCCACCATACTACGAGCAGTACTTC. Its translation is CASSLPPPYYEQYF.

This clonotype occurred many times. V gene TRBV18 combines with J gene TRBJ2-7; TRBD1 might be the D (6 bases). This CDR3 region has 14 residues. The germline CDR1 and CDR2 sequences are KGHSH and LQKENI. V lost 4 bases, J lost 4 bases, and 14 bases lay in between. DNA for the CDR3: TGTGCCAGCTCACGGGTTTTCGGGACATACGAGCAGTACTTC. This gives the protein CASSRVFGTYEQYF.

This clonotype appeared a few times. V gene TRBV6-1 combines with J gene TRBJ2-7; 9 bases are shared with TRBD1. The CDR3 totals 14 residues. Germline assignment: CDR1 MNHNS and CDR2 SASEGT. V lost 6 bases, J lost 11 bases, and 14 bases stayed unmatched. DNA of the CDR3: TGTGCCAGCAGCCCCAATCCACAGGGGGCCCCCAAGTACTTC. This gives the protein CASSPNPQGAPKYF.

In its sample, this clonotype was seen many times. A single base separates this from a much larger clone, so it may be a read error. The chain links TRBV12-3 or TRBV12-4 to TRBJ2-2; no reliable D call. V gave up 2 bases and J gave up 6 bases, with 4 bases separating them. CDR3 length: 12 amino acids. The CDR3 DNA sequence: TGTGCCAGCAGTTTAAGGCCCGGGGAGCTGTTTTTT. Translated: CASSLRPGELFF.

This clonotype was detected many times. This chain joins TRBV2 and TRBJ1-1; 10 nucleotides agree with TRBD1. Germline CDR1 reads SNHLY; CDR2 reads FYNNEI. The CDR3 has 15 amino acids. V dropped 6 bases and J dropped 5; count of bases not matched to a gene: 9. The CDR3 DNA follows: TGTGCCAGCAGGGCCCCTGGGACAGGGGTAACTGAAGCTTTCTTT. Its translation: CASRAPGTGVTEAFF.

At least ten counts were recorded for this clonotype. The chain carries TRBV9 and TRBJ1-5; D unresolved. The ends were cut back, 6 bases at V and 2 bases at J, with 9 bases in the middle. The germline V gene encodes CDR1 SGDLS and CDR2 YYNGEE. This CDR3 spans 13 amino acids. The CDR3 coding sequence is TGTGCCAGCAACAAGGACGGCAATCAGCCCCAGCATTTT. Translating gives CASNKDGNQPQHF.

This clonotype was detected ten times or more. The chain combines TRBV12-3 or TRBV12-4 with TRBJ2-5; 7 bases fit TRBD2. The CDR3 contains 14 residues. With 3 bases clipped from V and 1 base from J, the junction kept 2 bases outside the gene matches. As DNA, the CDR3 is TGTGCCAGCAGTTTCCGCGGGGGCCAAGAGACCCAGTACTTC. This gives the protein CASSFRGGQETQYF.

Ten or more counts support this clonotype. The chain joins TRBV3-1 to TRBJ2-7, with TRBD2 as a possible D gene (6 bases). CDR3 size: 14 residues. The germline gives CDR1 LGHDT, CDR2 YNNKEL (reference sequence). V lost 4 bases to trimming and J lost 3 bases, with 13 bases between them. The CDR3 bases are TGTGCCAGCAGCCCTAGCGCAAACTACTACGAGCAGTACTTC. It codes for CASSPSANYYEQYF.

This clonotype has ten or more counts. This chain's CDR3 is CASSRSLFGKNIQYF. The CDR3 DNA sequence: TGTGCCAGCAGCCGTTCGCTATTCGGCAAAAACATTCAGTACTTC. The V call is TRBV7-2, the J call TRBJ2-4; no firm D call. Trimming stripped 5 bases from V and 3 bases from J, with 14 bases between. This CDR3 has 15 amino acids. Germline V gene data show CDR1 as SGHTA and CDR2 as FQGNSA.

The chain links TRBV28 to TRBJ2-7; D may match TRBD1 or TRBD2 (6 bases each). The germline V gene has CDR1 MDHEN and CDR2 SYDVKM. V dropped 7 bases and J dropped 0 bases, with 19 bases sitting between them. The CDR3 has 16 residues. The CDR3 DNA reads as TGTGCCAGCAATTCCTCCCCGGGGGCGAGCTCCTACGAGCAGTACTTC. Encoded protein: CASNSSPGASSYEQYF.

This clonotype was counted at least ten times. The chain is built from TRBV7-8 and TRBJ2-7; 7 bases fit TRBD2. With 0 bases clipped from V and 2 bases from J, the junction kept 13 bases outside the gene matches. From germline, CDR1 is SGHVS and CDR2 FQNEAQ. This CDR3 is built from 18 residues. Written as DNA, the CDR3 is TGTGCCAGCAGCTTAGCGAATACTGTGACTAGCCGCACCTACGAGCAGTACTTC. Translation gives CASSLANTVTSRTYEQYF. Based on the CDR3 plus reference TRBV7-8 and TRBJ2-7, the full variable domain is GAGVSQSPRYKVAKRGQDVALRCDPISGHVSLFWYQQALGQGPEFLTYFQNEAQLDKSGLPSDRFFAERPEGSVSTLKIQRTQQEDSAVYLCASSLANTVTSRTYEQYFGPGTRLTVT.

This clonotype was counted ten times or more. This CDR3 is CASSSGSRGTEAFF. The CDR3 nucleotides are TGTGCCAGTAGCTCCGGGAGCAGAGGGACTGAAGCTTTCTTT. This chain connects TRBV19 to TRBJ1-1; D unresolved. Trimming pared 6 bases from V and 5 bases from J, leaving 16 bases between. Germline loops: CDR1 LNHDA, CDR2 SQIVND (reference sequence). The CDR3 spans 14 residues.

This clonotype was counted ten times or more. V is TRBV5-1 and J is TRBJ2-2, with D possibly matching TRBD1 (5 bases). CDR3 size: 15 residues. CDR1 and CDR2 (germline): SGHRS, YFSETQ. V was cut by 5 bases and J by 4 bases, with 15 bases left in between. CDR3 coding DNA: TGCGCCAGCAGGGACACGGATGTATTCACCGGGGAGCTGTTTTTT. Its protein product is CASRDTDVFTGELFF.

Ten or more counts support this clonotype. The V gene is TRBV7-8, the J gene TRBJ1-5; D may be TRBD1 (5 bases). The germline gives CDR1 SGHVS, CDR2 FQNEAQ. V was clipped by 0 bases and J by 1 base, with 13 bases between them. The CDR3 extends over 17 amino acids. The chain's CDR3 is CASSLAAGQSSNQPQHF. Written as DNA, the CDR3 is TGTGCCAGCAGCTTAGCCGCAGGGCAGTCGAGCAATCAGCCCCAGCATTTT.